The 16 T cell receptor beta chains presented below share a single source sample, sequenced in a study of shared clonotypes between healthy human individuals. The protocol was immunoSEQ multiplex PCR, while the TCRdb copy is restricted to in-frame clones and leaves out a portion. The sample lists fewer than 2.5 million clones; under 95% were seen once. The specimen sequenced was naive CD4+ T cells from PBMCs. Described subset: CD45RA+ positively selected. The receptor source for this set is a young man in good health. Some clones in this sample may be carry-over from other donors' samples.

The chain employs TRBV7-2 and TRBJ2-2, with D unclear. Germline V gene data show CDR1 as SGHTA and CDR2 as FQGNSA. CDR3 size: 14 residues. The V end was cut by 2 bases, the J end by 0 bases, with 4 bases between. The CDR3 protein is CASSLTANTGELFF. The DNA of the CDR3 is TGTGCCAGCAGCTTAACAGCGAACACCGGGGAGCTGTTTTTT.

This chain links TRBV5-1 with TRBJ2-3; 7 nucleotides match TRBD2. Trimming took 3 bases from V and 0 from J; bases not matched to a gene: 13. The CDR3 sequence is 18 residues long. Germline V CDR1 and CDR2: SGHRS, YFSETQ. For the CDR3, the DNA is TGCGCCAGCAGCTCCCCCCCTATGGGAGGGGCTAGCACAGATACGCAGTATTTT. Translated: CASSSPPMGGASTDTQYF.

The CDR3: CASSLEGGRNQPQHF. Written as DNA, the CDR3 is TGTGCCAGCAGCTTAGAAGGAGGACGCAATCAGCCCCAGCATTTT. The J gene is TRBJ1-5, the V gene TRBV7-2; D not certain. Between the trimmed V and J ends, which lost 1 base and 2 bases, there was a span of 9 bases. The CDR3 contains 15 residues. Germline V gene sequence: CDR1 SGHTA, CDR2 FQGNSA.

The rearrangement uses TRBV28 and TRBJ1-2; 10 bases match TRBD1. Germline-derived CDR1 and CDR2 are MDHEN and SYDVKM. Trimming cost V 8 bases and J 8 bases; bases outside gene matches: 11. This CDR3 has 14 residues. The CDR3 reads CASLTQTGGGGYTF. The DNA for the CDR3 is TGTGCCAGCCTAACCCAGACAGGGGGCGGAGGCTACACCTTC.

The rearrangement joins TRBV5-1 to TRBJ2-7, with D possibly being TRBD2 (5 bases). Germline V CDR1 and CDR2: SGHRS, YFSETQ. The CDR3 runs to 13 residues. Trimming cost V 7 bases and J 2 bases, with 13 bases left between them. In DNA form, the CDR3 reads TGCGCCAGCGCCCCGGACGGGACCTACGAGCAGTACTTC. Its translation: CASAPDGTYEQYF.

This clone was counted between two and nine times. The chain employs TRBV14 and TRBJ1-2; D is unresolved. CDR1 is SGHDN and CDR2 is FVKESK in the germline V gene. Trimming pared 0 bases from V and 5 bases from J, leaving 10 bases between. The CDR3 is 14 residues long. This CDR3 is CASSQDYRAYGYTF. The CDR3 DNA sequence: TGTGCCAGCAGCCAAGACTACAGAGCATATGGCTACACCTTC.

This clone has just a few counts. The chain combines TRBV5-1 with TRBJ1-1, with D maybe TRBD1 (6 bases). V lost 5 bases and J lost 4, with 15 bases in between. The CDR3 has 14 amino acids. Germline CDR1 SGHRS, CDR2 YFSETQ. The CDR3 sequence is CASRGAATSTEAFF. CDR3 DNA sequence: TGCGCCAGCAGGGGGGCGGCCACGAGCACTGAAGCTTTCTTT.

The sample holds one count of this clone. CDR3 nucleotide sequence: TGTGCCAGCTCAGATAGGACAGATGAAAAACTGTTTTTT. It is translated as CASSDRTDEKLFF. The chain employs TRBV18 and TRBJ1-4; tentative D call: TRBD1 (6 bases). The CDR3 spans 13 residues. From germline, CDR1 is KGHSH and CDR2 LQKENI. V shed 5 bases and J shed 6 bases, with 10 bases lying between them.

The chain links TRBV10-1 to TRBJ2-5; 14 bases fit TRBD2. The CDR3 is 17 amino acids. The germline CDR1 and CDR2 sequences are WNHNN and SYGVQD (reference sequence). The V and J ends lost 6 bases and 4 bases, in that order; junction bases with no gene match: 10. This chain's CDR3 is CASSPVGLAGGGETQYF. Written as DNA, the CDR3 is TGCGCCAGCAGCCCGGTCGGACTAGCGGGAGGCGGAGAGACCCAGTACTTC.

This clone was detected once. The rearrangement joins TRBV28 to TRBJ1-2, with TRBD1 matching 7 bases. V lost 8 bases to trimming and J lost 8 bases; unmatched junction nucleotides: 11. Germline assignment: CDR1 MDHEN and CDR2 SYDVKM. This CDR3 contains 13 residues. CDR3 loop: CASRDSAIFGYTF. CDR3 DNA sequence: TGTGCCAGCCGGGACAGCGCCATCTTCGGCTACACCTTC.

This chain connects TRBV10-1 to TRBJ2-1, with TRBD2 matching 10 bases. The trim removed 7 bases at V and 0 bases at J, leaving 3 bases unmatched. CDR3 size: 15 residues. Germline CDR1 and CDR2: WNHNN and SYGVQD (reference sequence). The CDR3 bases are TGCGCCAGCACCCGACTAGCGGGCTCCTACAATGAGCAGTTCTTC. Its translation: CASTRLAGSYNEQFF.

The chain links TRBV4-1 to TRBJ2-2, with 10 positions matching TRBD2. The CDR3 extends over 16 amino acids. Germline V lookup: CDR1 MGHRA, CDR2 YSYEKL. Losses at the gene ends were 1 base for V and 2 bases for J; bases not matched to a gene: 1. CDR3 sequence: CASSQASGSNTGELFF. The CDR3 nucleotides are TGCGCCAGCAGCCAAGCTAGCGGGAGCAACACCGGGGAGCTGTTTTTT.

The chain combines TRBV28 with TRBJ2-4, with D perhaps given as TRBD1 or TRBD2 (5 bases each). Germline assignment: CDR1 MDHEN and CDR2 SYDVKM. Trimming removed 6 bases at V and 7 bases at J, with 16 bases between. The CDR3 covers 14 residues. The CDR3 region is CASSSPGTPNIQYF. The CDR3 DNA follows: TGTGCCAGCAGCTCACCCGGGACCCCCAACATTCAGTACTTC.

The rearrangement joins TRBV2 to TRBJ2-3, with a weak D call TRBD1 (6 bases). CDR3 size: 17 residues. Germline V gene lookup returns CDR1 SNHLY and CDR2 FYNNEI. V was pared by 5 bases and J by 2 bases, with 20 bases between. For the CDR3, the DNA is TGTGCCAGCAGTTTATTCACGACAGGACTTAACACAGATACGCAGTATTTT. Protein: CASSLFTTGLNTDTQYF.

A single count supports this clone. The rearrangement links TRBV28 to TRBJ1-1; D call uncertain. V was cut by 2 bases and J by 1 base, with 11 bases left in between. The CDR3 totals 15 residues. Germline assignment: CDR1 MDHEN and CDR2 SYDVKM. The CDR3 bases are TGTGCCAGCAGTTTAATTTTGACGGAGAACACTGAAGCTTTCTTT. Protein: CASSLILTENTEAFF.

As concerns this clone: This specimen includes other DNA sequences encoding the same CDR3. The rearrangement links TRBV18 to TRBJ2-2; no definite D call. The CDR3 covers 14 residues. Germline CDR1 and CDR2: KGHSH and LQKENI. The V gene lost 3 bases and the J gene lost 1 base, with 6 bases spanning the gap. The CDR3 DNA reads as TGTGCCAGCTCACCGCGGCAGAACACCGGGGAGCTGTTTTTT. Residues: CASSPRQNTGELFF.